This note documents a single T cell receptor beta chain sequence. This clone showed up just once. Its antigen is still unknown. The record has no base qualities; no much larger clone is one base away. From the germline V gene, CDR1 is MGHRA and CDR2 is YSYEKL. Germline trimming amounts to 0 bases on V and 7 bases on J, with 12 as the count of junction bases outside the gene matches. The CDR3 goes from the cysteine to the phenylalanine over 19 residues. CDR3 DNA is the only sequence kept; it has 57 bases, read in frame from the first base. To sequence the TCRbeta CDR3 region, genomic DNA was isolated from the sorted cells. The immunoSEQ Assay was used for sequencing of TCRbeta CDR3 regions. This is the immuneACCESS table as TCRdb keeps it, with only in-frame sequences that have V and J called. A part of the clones is gone; compared with another copy, unresolved V genes explain less than half, and the rest is unexplained. The sample data list some 30,000 clones, and 80% to 90% of these were observed just once. The ten top clones hold about a fifth of the sample.

This specimen belongs to a study of OX40 agonist ivuxolimab in advanced cancers. About the full investigation: Ivuxolimab was a fully human IgG2 agonistic monoclonal antibody targeting the costimulatory receptor OX40 (CD134). Intravenous ivuxolimab was administered to patients every 2 weeks at six dose levels: 0.01, 0.1, 0.3, 1.5, 3 and 10 mg/kg. Among the 52 dose-escalation patients, roughly 20 had hepatocellular carcinoma, 15 or so melanoma, 9 renal cell carcinoma and 9 head and neck cancer. In the dose-escalation cohort, nearly 85% of patients were male, and the mean age was roughly 56 years with a range of roughly 20 to 79. Patients were allowed to have had prior anti-PD-1, anti-PD-L1 or anti-CTLA-4 therapy, and approximately 40% of the dose-escalation patients had been treated with checkpoint inhibitors. Partial responses occurred in three dose-escalation patients, of whom one had hepatocellular carcinoma and two had cutaneous melanoma. The point of sequencing TCRbeta in the periphery was to test whether ivuxolimab changed TCR sequence diversity and drove clonal T-cell expansion. The paper covers the monotherapy dose-escalation part of the phase I ivuxolimab trial, which included N ≈ 57 patients.

The trial excluded patients who had a history of autoimmune disease or were on systemic immunosuppression. Peripheral blood for TCR sequencing was drawn from every dose cohort at baseline, at cycle 4 day 1 and at cycle 7 day 1. Samples came from an open-label, multicenter, first-in-human phase I dose-escalation trial of ivuxolimab. Adults with locally advanced or metastatic melanoma, renal cell carcinoma, hepatocellular carcinoma or head and neck squamous cell carcinoma were enrolled in the trial. Before TCR sequencing, CD4+ and CD8+ T cells were separately sorted from peripheral blood. The full study reports these points: After ivuxolimab, CD8+ T cells had more expanded clones than CD4+ T cells on average. Low levels of normalized T-cell clonal expansion were also seen in some patients who did not respond. Clonal expansion of both CD4+ and CD8+ blood T cells was observed from baseline to week 6 at doses 0.1 to 3.0 mg/kg. The antigen specificity of the clonally expanded peripheral T cells was not determined. Partial responders in the 0.1-3.0 mg/kg groups had among the lowest normalized peripheral clonal expansion, especially among CD8+ T cells.

Here the sequenced sample was CD4+ or CD8+ T cells sorted from blood, taken in a trial of the OX40 agonist ivuxolimab. This clonotype originated in an adult with an advanced solid tumor such as melanoma, head and neck, liver or kidney cancer. The chain is assembled from TRBV4-1 and TRBJ2-2, and 12 bases in between align with TRBD2. Here is the DNA: TGCGCCAGCAGCCAAGATAGGGGGTCTAGCGGGAGGGCCCTCGGGGAGCTGTTTTTT. Translated, this gives CASSQDRGSSGRALGELFF.